The clone carrying this T cell receptor beta chain was seen only once. PCR was performed a second time for about 6 to 11 cycles using a sample-barcoded 5' primer and a J-beta primer mix. TCRdb used MiXCR to reprocess the 5' RACE reads, holding one entry per CDR3 protein. The table shows about 290,000 distinct CDR3 sequences, with around 30% occurring only once. This entry comes from a study of blood T cells in healthy people across ages. The specimen sequenced was blood. This receptor was identified in a woman in her 70s in good health.

In DNA, the CDR3 is TGCGCCAGTGGGACAGGGGGCTCTGGAAACACCATATATTTT. This gives the protein CASGTGGSGNTIYF. This chain uses TRBV5-1 with TRBJ1-3, with 11 bases lining up with TRBD1. CDR1 SGHRS and CDR2 YFSETQ come from the germline V gene. The V and J ends lost 8 bases and 0 bases, in that order; junction bases with no gene match: 1. CDR3 length: 14 amino acids.